The 2 T cell receptor beta chains below all came from one sample that was sequenced in a study of a mutant IDH1 vaccine in newly diagnosed glioma. The sample's time point: week 35, safety follow-up. Every single dose of the vaccine, 300 ug of mutant IDH1 20-mer peptide, came with topical imiquimod. No cognate antigen is known for these TCRs. Profiled with immunoSEQ multiplex PCR; TCRdb holds only in-frame clones, not every one. The sample carries about 56,000 clones, about 86% recorded once. The starting material was PBMCs, obtained from a glioma patient whose treatment included an IDH1 peptide vaccine. The receptors here all came from a man in his forties with glioma.

There are a few counts of this clone. This chain links TRBV2 with TRBJ1-1; D is uncertain. Germline V lookup: CDR1 SNHLY, CDR2 FYNNEI. V was clipped by 2 bases and J by 1 base, with 5 bases between them. The CDR3 consists of 13 residues. The CDR3 loop is CASSEFRNTEAFF. DNA of the CDR3: TGTGCCAGCAGTGAATTTCGGAACACTGAAGCTTTCTTT. The full variable domain, in which reference TRBV2 and TRBJ1-1 provide the parts outside the CDR3, is EPEVTQTPSHQVTQMGQEVILRCVPISNHLYFYWYRQILGQKVEFLVSFYNNEISEKSEIFDDQFSVERPDGSNFTLKIRSTKLEDSAMYFCASSEFRNTEAFFGQGTRLTVV.

This chain uses TRBV15 with TRBJ1-4; D ambiguous. The CDR3 is made up of 16 amino acids. V lost 0 bases and J 0 bases, leaving 8 bases between the germline ends. Germline values: CDR1 LNHNV, CDR2 YYDKDF (reference sequence). CDR3 DNA sequence: TGTGCCACCAGCAGAGATCCGGGGTCAACTAATGAAAAACTGTTTTTT. Translation: CATSRDPGSTNEKLFF. Based on the CDR3 plus reference TRBV15 and TRBJ1-4, the full variable domain is DAMVIQNPRYQVTQFGKPVTLSCSQTLNHNVMYWYQQKSSQAPKLLFHYYDKDFNNEADTPDNFQSRRPNTSFCFLDIRSPGLGDTAMYLCATSRDPGSTNEKLFFGSGTQLSVL.